Sequencing of this T cell receptor (beta chain) was carried out in a study of blood T cell repertoires in COVID-19. The wider study: T cells, B-cell-depleted T cells, or PBMCs provided the cDNA or gDNA that served as material.

V was clipped by 5 bases and J by 5 bases, with 10 bases between them. CDR3 length: 12 amino acids. CDR1 and CDR2 from the germline V gene are SEHNR and FQNEAQ (reference sequence). Original methodology: For nucleated cells, counts were estimated from reference gene primer amplification. Sequenced by immunoSEQ multiplex PCR; TCRdb stores in-frame clones only, minus some. D and trimming come from the DNA, and the V and J calls and clone size come from that table. The sample contains roughly 200,000 clones, approximately 79% of which appear only once. Sequenced material: peripheral blood. This receptor was taken from a man in his fifties who had recovered from COVID-19. The V call is TRBV7-9, the J call TRBJ2-7; D ambiguous. The CDR3 DNA reads TGTGCCAGCAGCCCCCATGGCAACGAGCAGTACTTC. It specifies CASSPHGNEQYF.